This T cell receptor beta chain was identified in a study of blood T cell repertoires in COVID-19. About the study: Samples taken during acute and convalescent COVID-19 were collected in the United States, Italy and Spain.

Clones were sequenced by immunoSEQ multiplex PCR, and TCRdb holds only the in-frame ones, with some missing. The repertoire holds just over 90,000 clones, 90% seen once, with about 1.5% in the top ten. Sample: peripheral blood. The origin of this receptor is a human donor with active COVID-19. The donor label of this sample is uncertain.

The CDR3 bases are TGTGCCAGCATCAAGACTAGCGTTGAGACCCAGTACTTC. It is translated as CASIKTSVETQYF. This chain links TRBV7-2 with TRBJ2-5; 8 bases match TRBD2. In germline, CDR1 is SGHTA, CDR2 FQGNSA. This CDR3 is built from 13 residues. Losses at the gene ends were 7 bases for V and 5 bases for J; bases not matched to a gene: 6.